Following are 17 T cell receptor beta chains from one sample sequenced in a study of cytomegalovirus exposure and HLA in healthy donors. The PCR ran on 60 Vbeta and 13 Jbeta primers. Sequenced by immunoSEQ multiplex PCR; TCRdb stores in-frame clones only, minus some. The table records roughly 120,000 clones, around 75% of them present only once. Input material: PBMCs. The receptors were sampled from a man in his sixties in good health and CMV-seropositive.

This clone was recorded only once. As DNA, the CDR3 is TGTGCCAGCTCACCGGGACAGGGGGGTGTCTACGAGCAGTACTTC. Translating it yields CASSPGQGGVYEQYF. V usage is TRBV18 and J usage is TRBJ2-7, with 11 bases matching TRBD1. The CDR3 runs 15 residues. Per germline, CDR1 KGHSH and CDR2 LQKENI. V trimming: 3 bases; J trimming: 3 bases; junction bases outside the gene matches: 4.

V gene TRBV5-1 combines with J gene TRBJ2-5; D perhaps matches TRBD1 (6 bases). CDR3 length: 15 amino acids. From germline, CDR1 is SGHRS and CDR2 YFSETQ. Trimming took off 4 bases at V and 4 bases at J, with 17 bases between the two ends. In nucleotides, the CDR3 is TGCGCCAGCAGCCTAAACAGGGAGATAGGAGAGACCCAGTACTTC. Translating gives CASSLNREIGETQYF.

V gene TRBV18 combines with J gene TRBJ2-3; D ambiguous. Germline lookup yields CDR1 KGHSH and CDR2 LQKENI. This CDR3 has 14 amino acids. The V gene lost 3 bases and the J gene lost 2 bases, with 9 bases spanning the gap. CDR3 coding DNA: TGTGCCAGCTCACCGCGCAGACACACAGATACGCAGTATTTT. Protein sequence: CASSPRRHTDTQYF.

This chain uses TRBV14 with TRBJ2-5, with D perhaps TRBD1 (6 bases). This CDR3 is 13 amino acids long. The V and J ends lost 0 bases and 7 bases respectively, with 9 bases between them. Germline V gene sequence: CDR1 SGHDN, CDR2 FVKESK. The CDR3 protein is CASSQDLGATQYF. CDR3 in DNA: TGTGCCAGCAGCCAAGATCTGGGGGCGACCCAGTACTTC.

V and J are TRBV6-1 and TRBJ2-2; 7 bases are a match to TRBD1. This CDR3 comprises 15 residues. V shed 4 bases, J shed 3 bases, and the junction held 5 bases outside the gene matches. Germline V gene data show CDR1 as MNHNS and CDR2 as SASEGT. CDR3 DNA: TGTGCCAGCAGTGCTACAGGGGTTTACACCGGGGAGCTGTTTTTT. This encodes CASSATGVYTGELFF.

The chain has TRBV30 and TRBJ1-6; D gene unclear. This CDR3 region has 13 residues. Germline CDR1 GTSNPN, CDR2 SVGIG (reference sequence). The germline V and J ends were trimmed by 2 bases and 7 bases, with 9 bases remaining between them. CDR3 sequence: CAWSLNLNSPLHF. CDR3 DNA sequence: TGTGCCTGGAGTTTAAACCTAAATTCACCCCTCCACTTT.

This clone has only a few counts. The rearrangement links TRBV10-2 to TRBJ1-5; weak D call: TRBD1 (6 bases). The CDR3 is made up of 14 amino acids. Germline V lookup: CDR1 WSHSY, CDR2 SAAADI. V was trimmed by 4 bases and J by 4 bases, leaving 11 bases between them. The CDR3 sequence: CASSGNRDNQPQHF. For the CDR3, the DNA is TGCGCCAGCAGTGGGAACAGGGATAATCAGCCCCAGCATTTT.

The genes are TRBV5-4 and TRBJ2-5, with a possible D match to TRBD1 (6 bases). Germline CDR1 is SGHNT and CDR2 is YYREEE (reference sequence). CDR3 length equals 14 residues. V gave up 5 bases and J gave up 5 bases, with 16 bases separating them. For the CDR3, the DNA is TGTGCCAGCAGGAGGGGGAACTCCGTGGAGACCCAGTACTTC. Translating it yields CASRRGNSVETQYF.

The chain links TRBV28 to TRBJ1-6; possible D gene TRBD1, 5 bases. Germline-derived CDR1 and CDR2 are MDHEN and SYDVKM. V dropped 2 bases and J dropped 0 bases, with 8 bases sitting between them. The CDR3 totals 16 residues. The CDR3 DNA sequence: TGTGCCAGCAGTTTACAGGGTAGCTCCTATAATTCACCCCTCCACTTT. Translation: CASSLQGSSYNSPLHF.

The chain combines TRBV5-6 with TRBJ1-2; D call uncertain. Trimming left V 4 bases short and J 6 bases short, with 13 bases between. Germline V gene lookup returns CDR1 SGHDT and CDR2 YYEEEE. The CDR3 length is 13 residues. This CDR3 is CASSPGRRDGYTF. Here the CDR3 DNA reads TGTGCCAGCAGCCCGGGCCGGAGGGATGGCTACACCTTC. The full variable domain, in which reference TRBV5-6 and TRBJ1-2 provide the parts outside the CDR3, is DAGVTQSPTHLIKTRGQQVTLRCSPKSGHDTVSWYQQALGQGPQFIFQYYEEEERQRGNFPDRFSGHQFPNYSSELNVNALLLGDSALYLCASSPGRRDGYTFGSGTRLTVV.

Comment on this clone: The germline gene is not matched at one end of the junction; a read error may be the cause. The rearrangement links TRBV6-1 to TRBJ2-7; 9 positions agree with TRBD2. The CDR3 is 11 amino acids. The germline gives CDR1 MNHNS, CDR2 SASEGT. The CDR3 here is CASSEDGTSFF. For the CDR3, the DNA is TGTGCCAGCAGTGAGGACGGGACTAGCTTTTTC.

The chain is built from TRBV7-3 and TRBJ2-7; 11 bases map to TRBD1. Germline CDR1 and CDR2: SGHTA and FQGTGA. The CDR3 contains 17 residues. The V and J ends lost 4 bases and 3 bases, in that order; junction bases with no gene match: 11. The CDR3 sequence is CASSSAGGQGAVYEQYF. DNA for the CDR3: TGTGCCAGCAGCTCAGCAGGAGGACAGGGGGCGGTCTACGAGCAGTACTTC.

The CDR3 sequence is CASRPIGGAEAFF. The CDR3 DNA sequence: TGTGCCAGCAGGCCAATAGGGGGCGCGGAAGCTTTCTTT. The chain employs TRBV27 and TRBJ1-1, with 7 nucleotides matching TRBD1. This CDR3 region has 13 residues. Trimming removed 6 bases from V and 8 bases from J; junction bases left unmatched: 9. In germline, CDR1 is MNHEY, CDR2 SMNVEV (reference sequence).

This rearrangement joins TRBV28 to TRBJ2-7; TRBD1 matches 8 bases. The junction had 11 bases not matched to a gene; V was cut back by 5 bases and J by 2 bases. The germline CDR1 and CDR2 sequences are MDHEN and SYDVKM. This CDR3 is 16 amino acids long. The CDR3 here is CASSPLQGALTYEQYF. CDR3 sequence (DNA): TGTGCCAGCAGTCCGCTTCAGGGGGCGCTAACCTACGAGCAGTACTTC.

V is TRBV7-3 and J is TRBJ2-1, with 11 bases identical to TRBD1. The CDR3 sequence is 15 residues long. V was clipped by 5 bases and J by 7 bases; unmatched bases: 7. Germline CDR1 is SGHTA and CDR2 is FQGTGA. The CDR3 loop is CASSRDRGSVNEQFF. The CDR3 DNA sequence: TGTGCCAGCAGCCGGGACAGGGGGTCGGTAAATGAGCAGTTCTTC.

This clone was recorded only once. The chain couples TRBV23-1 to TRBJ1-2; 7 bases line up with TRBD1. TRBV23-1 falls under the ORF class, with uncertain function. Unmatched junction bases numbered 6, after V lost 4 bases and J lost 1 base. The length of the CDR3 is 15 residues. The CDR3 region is CASSRTGTDNYGYTF. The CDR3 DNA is TGCGCCAGCAGTCGAACCGGGACAGATAACTATGGCTACACCTTC.

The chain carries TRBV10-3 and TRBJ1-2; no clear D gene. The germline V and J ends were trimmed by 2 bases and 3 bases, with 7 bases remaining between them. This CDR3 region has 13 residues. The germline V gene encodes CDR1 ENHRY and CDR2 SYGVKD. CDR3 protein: CAISERQDYGYTF. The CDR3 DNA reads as TGTGCCATCAGTGAGCGGCAGGACTATGGCTACACCTTC.